This T cell receptor beta chain was found in a study of cytomegalovirus exposure and HLA in healthy donors. With respect to this clone: Its target is not known.

Losses at the gene ends were 2 bases for V and 4 bases for J; bases not matched to a gene: 7. This CDR3 comprises 16 residues. CDR1 and CDR2 (germline): MNHNS, SASEGT. Measured with immunoSEQ multiplex PCR; TCRdb has only the in-frame clones, and not every one. The sample lists 180,000 or so clones; roughly 82% were seen once. Study-wide points: Listed as cytomegalovirus-associated were about 160 TCR beta chains.

The chain links TRBV6-1 to TRBJ2-5, with TRBD1 identical over 10 bases. The sequencing sample was made of PBMCs. The sequence derives from a woman aged 25-40 years in good health and CMV-seropositive. CDR3 sequence reads: CASSEQPTGGRETQYF. CDR3 nucleotide sequence: TGTGCCAGCAGTGAACAGCCGACAGGGGGCCGAGAGACCCAGTACTTC.